Listed below are T cell receptor beta chains from one sample, sequenced in a study of control samples from healthy donors and cancer patients. Repertoires were generated with immunoSEQ multiplex PCR, while TCRdb's copy carries only in-frame clones and drops some. The table includes approximately 190,000 clones, around 93% detected once. The material sequenced was blood. Every receptor here comes from a man younger than 40 in good health. Each CDR3 is given with its conserved first and last residue. Each record gives: clone size, J gene, CDR3 length, V gene, D gene, CDR3 protein, CDR3 DNA. The D gene is left open where the match is weak. The size field is filled for only some rows; it gives once, few, many or a size class.

size: -
J: TRBJ2-7
length: 11
V: TRBV24-1
D: -
CDR3: CATSDTYEQYF
DNA: TGTGCCACCAGTGATACCTACGAGCAGTACTTC

size: -
J: TRBJ2-7
length: 13
V: TRBV11-3
D: -
CDR3: CASSRDRDYEQYF
DNA: TGTGCCAGCAGCAGAGACAGAGACTACGAGCAGTACTTC

size: -
J: TRBJ2-7
length: 15
V: TRBV6-5
D: TRBD1
CDR3: CASTVGGQGAYEQYF
DNA: TGTGCCAGCACGGTCGGAGGACAGGGGGCTTACGAGCAGTACTTC

size: once
J: TRBJ2-1
length: 15
V: TRBV6-5
D: -
CDR3: CASRGQSGSYNEQFF
DNA: TGTGCCAGCAGAGGACAGTCGGGGTCCTACAATGAGCAGTTCTTC

size: once
J: TRBJ1-2
length: 16
V: TRBV19
D: TRBD1
CDR3: CASRSEGAASNYGYTF
DNA: TGTGCCAGTAGGTCTGAGGGGGCAGCGTCTAACTATGGCTACACCTTC

size: -
J: TRBJ2-1
length: 12
V: TRBV11-3
D: TRBD2
CDR3: CASSREGSEQFF
DNA: TGTGCCAGCAGCCGGGAGGGGAGTGAGCAGTTCTTC

size: -
J: TRBJ1-6
length: 15
V: TRBV5-4
D: -
CDR3: CASSLGERDNSPLHF
DNA: TGTGCCAGCAGCTTGGGGGAACGTGATAATTCACCCCTCCACTTT

size: -
J: TRBJ2-2
length: 15
V: TRBV2
D: -
CDR3: CASSSGLPNTGELFF
DNA: TGTGCCAGCAGTTCCGGACTACCGAACACCGGGGAGCTGTTTTTT

size: -
J: TRBJ2-3
length: 13
V: TRBV28
D: TRBD1
CDR3: CASSLGQVFTQYF
DNA: TGTGCCAGCAGTTTGGGACAGGTCTTCACGCAGTATTTT

size: -
J: TRBJ1-6
length: 16
V: TRBV6-6
D: -
CDR3: CASSFGTLPLNSPLHF
DNA: TGTGCCAGCAGTTTTGGGACCCTGCCCCTTAATTCACCCCTCCACTTT

size: -
J: TRBJ2-6
length: 21
V: TRBV5-3
D: -
CDR3: CARSLDGFEDGLFSGANVLTF
DNA: TGTGCCAGAAGCTTGGATGGTTTCGAGGACGGGCTTTTCTCTGGGGCCAACGTCCTGACTTTC

size: -
J: TRBJ1-1
length: 14
V: TRBV29-1
D: TRBD1
CDR3: CSAGTGGLNTEAFF
DNA: TGCAGCGCCGGGACAGGGGGTTTGAACACTGAAGCTTTCTTT

size: -
J: TRBJ2-7
length: 11
V: TRBV2
D: -
CDR3: CAGRGNSEQYF
DNA: TGTGCCGGTCGCGGCAACAGCGAGCAGTACTTC

size: -
J: TRBJ1-2
length: 12
V: TRBV27
D: -
CDR3: CASSLSGGGYTF
DNA: TGTGCCAGCAGTTTATCAGGAGGCGGCTACACCTTC

size: -
J: TRBJ1-1
length: 17
V: TRBV3-1/TRBV3-2
D: -
CDR3: CASSHTLRMGTAHRAFF
DNA: TGTGCCAGCAGCCACACCTTACGTATGGGGACGGCCCATCGAGCTTTCTTT

size: -
J: TRBJ2-2
length: 15
V: TRBV7-3
D: TRBD1
CDR3: CASSLRTGGTGELFF
DNA: TGTGCCAGCAGCCTCAGGACAGGGGGCACCGGGGAGCTGTTTTTT

size: -
J: TRBJ2-7
length: 15
V: TRBV6-1
D: TRBD2
CDR3: CASSDPGGSSYEQYF
DNA: TGTGCCAGCAGTGACCCCGGCGGGAGCTCCTACGAGCAGTACTTC

size: -
J: TRBJ2-3
length: 16
V: TRBV7-9
D: -
CDR3: CASSLEGNGGYDTQYF
DNA: TGTGCCAGCAGCTTAGAAGGCAACGGGGGTTACGATACGCAGTATTTT

size: -
J: TRBJ1-5
length: 15
V: TRBV28
D: -
CDR3: CASSFVGARNQPQHF
DNA: TGTGCCAGCAGTTTTGTGGGGGCGAGAAATCAGCCCCAGCATTTT

size: -
J: TRBJ2-3
length: 15
V: TRBV29-1
D: TRBD2
CDR3: CSALGGGAGTDTQYF
DNA: TGCAGCGCCCTAGGCGGGGGGGCAGGCACAGATACGCAGTATTTT

size: -
J: TRBJ1-5
length: 13
V: TRBV6-6
D: -
CDR3: CASSYGENQPQHF
DNA: TGTGCCAGCAGTTACGGAGAGAATCAGCCCCAGCATTTT

size: -
J: TRBJ1-2
length: 16
V: TRBV7-9
D: -
CDR3: CASSLGDTVQNYGYTF
DNA: TGTGCCAGCAGCTTAGGGGATACGGTACAAAACTATGGCTACACCTTC

size: -
J: TRBJ1-6
length: 15
V: TRBV9
D: -
CDR3: CASSPQQGFNSPLHF
DNA: TGTGCCAGCAGCCCCCAACAGGGTTTTAATTCACCCCTCCACTTT

size: -
J: TRBJ2-3
length: 13
V: TRBV11-3
D: -
CDR3: CASSLPGFPTQYF
DNA: TGTGCCAGCAGCCTCCCAGGGTTTCCGACGCAGTATTTT

size: -
J: TRBJ1-4
length: 15
V: TRBV11-3
D: -
CDR3: CASNLKGGLGEKLFF
DNA: TGTGCCAGCAACCTCAAGGGGGGGCTGGGAGAAAAACTGTTTTTT

size: -
J: TRBJ1-1
length: 16
V: TRBV5-1
D: -
CDR3: CASSLVSGGTNTEAFF
DNA: TGCGCCAGCAGCTTGGTTTCGGGGGGTACGAACACTGAAGCTTTCTTT

size: -
J: TRBJ2-7
length: 14
V: TRBV5-1
D: -
CDR3: CASSTRGEGYEQYF
DNA: TGCGCCAGCAGCACCAGGGGGGAGGGCTACGAGCAGTACTTC

size: -
J: TRBJ2-7
length: 14
V: TRBV19
D: TRBD1
CDR3: CASSEDRGLYEQYF
DNA: TGTGCCAGTAGTGAAGACAGGGGTCTCTACGAGCAGTACTTC